This record covers a single T cell receptor (beta chain). Its antigen remains unidentified. The sample has other DNA sequences that encode this CDR3 too. The source of the sample is a study of radiation and T cells in renal cell carcinoma. Study outcomes and limitations: In blood, top tumor clones expanded by 2 weeks, shrinking by 4.

Repertoires were generated with immunoSEQ multiplex PCR, while TCRdb's copy carries only in-frame clones and drops some. In the table there are 70,000 to 90,000 clones, approximately 83% of which are singletons. Time point given: blood 2 weeks post-SBRT. Treatment noted: 15 Gy SBRT to primary tumor, nephrectomy 4 weeks later. J was trimmed by 1 base and V by 2 bases; bases with no gene match: 2. Germline loops: CDR1 KGHSH, CDR2 LQKENI. The CDR3 runs to 15 residues. Sequencing used blood, obtained from a patient whose treatment included radiotherapy and nephrectomy. This TCR was sampled from a woman aged 45-65 years with renal cell carcinoma. The chain recombines TRBV18 with TRBJ2-5, with 9 bases identical to TRBD2. The CDR3 region is CASSPASGVQETQYF. The CDR3, as DNA: TGTGCCAGCTCACCAGCTAGCGGGGTCCAAGAGACCCAGTACTTC.